This T cell receptor beta chain derives from a study of Ad26.COV2.S vaccination and SARS-CoV-2 variants. Whole-study results and caveats: Compared with placebo recipients, vaccine recipients had higher spike-specific TCR breadth. Total T cell responses were possibly underestimated by TCR breadth and depth analyses. Similar non-spike TCR breadth was observed in recipients of vaccine and of placebo.

As for this clone: The antigen remains unidentified.

The CDR3 length is 14 residues. Looked up from germline, CDR1 is MNHNY and CDR2 is SVGAGI (reference sequence). V lost 2 bases, J lost 3 bases, and 10 bases lay in between. Using immunoSEQ multiplex PCR, the repertoire was profiled, and TCRdb retains in-frame clones only, with some absent. Of just over 350,000 clones in the sample, under 95% were seen once. The V gene is TRBV6-6, the J gene TRBJ1-1; D gene unclear. The source was peripheral blood, collected after recovery from COVID-19. The clonotype originates from a human donor who had recovered from COVID-19. The CDR3 here is CASSYPAGDTEAFF. The CDR3 DNA reads TGTGCCAGCAGTTACCCGGCCGGGGACACTGAAGCTTTCTTT.